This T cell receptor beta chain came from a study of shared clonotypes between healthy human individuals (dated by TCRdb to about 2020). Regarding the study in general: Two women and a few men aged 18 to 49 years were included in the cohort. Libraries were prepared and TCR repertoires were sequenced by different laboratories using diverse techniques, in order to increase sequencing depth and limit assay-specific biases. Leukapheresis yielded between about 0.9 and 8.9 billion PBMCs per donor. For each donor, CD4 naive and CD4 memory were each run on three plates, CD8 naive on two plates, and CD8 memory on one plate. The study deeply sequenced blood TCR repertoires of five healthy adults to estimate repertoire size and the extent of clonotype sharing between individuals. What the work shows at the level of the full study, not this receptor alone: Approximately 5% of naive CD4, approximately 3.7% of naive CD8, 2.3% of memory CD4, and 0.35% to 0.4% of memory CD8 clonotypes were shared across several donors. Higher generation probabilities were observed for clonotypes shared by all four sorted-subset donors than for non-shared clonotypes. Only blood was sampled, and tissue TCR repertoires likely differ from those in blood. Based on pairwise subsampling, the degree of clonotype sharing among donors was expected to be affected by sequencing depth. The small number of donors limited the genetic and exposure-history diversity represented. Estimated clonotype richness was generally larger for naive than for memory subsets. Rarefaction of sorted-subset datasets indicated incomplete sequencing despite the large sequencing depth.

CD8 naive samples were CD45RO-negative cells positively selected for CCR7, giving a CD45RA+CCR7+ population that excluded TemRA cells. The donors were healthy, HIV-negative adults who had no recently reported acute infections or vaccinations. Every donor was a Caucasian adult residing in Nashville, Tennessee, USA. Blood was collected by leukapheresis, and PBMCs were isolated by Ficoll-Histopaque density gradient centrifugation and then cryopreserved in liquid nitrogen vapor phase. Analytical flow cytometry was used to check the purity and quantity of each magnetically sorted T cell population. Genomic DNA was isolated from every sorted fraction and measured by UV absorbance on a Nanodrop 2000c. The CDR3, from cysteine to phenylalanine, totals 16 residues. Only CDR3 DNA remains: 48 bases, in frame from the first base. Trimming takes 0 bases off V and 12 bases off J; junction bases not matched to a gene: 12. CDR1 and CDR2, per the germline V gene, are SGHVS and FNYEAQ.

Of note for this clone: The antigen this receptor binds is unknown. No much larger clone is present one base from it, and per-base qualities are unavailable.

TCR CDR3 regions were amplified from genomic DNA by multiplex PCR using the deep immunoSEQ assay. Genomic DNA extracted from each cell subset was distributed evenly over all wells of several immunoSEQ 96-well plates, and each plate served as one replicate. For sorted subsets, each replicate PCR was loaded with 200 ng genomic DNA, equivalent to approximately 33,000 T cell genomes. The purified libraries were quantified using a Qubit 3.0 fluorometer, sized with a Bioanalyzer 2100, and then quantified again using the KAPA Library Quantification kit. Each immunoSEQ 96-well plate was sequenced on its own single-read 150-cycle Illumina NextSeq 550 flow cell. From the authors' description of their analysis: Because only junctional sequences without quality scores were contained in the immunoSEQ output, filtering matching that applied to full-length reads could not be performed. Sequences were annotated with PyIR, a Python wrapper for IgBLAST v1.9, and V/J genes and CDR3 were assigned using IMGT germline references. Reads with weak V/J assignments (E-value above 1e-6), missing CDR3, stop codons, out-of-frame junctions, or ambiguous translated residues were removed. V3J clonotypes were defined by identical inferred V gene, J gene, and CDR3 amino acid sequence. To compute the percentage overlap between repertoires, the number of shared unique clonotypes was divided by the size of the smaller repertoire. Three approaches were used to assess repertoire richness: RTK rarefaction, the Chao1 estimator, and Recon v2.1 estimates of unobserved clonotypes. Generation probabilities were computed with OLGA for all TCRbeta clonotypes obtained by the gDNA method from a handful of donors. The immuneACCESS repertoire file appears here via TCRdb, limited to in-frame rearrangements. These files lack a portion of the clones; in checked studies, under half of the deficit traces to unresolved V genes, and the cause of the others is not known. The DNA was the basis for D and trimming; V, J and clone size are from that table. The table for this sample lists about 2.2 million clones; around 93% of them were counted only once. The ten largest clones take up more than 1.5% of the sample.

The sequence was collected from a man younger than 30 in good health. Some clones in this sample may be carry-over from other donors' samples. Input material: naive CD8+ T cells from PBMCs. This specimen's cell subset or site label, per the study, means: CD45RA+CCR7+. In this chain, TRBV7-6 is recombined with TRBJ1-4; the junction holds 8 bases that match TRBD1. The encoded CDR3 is CASSLAAGGPPSELFF. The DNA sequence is TGTGCCAGCAGCTTAGCCGCAGGGGGCCCGCCTTCGGAACTGTTTTTT.